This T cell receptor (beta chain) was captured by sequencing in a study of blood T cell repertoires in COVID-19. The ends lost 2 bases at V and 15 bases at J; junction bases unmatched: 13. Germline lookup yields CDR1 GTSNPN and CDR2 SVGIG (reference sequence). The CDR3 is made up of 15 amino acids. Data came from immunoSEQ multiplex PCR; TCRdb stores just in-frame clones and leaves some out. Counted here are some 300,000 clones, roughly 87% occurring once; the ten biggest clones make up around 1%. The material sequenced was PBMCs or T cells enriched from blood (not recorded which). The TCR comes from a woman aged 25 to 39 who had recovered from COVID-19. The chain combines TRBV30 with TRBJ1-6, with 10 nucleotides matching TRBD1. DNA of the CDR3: TGTGCCTGGAGTCGACAGGGGGCGGGTGGACGCGGCCTCCACTTT. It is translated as CAWSRQGAGGRGLHF.